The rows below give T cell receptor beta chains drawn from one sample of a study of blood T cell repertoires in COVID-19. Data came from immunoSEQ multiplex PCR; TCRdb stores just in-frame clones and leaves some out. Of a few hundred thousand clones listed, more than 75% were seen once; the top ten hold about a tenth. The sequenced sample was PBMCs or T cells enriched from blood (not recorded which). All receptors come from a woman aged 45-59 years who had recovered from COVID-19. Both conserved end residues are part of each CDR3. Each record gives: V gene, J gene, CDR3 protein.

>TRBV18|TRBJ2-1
CASRLGLYNEQFF
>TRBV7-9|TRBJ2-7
CASSSPRSYEQYF
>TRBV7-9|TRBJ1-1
CASSYPGQGFTEAFF
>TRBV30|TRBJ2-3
CAWSGFQGSLMGDTQYF
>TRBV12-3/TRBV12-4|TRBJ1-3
CASRRGSGNTIYF
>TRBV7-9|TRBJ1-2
CASSSQTGFGYTF
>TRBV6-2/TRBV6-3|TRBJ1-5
CASSYSTGGINQPQHF
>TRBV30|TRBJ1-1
CAWSVRGGFHTEAFF
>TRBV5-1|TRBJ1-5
CASSPGTDYSNQPQHF
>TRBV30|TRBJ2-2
CASGTGELFF
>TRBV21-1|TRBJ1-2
CASSVPGIEEGGYTF
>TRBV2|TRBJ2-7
CASQEEVGSYEQYF
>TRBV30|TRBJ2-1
CAWSVTERNEQFF
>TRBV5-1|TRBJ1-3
CASSLEGEVGNTIYF
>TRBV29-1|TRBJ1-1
CSVVVKGSTEAFF
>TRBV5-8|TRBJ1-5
CASSPTGDQPQHF
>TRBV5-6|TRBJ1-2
CASSARWGQDYGYTF
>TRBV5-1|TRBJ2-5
CASSLHGNVETQYF
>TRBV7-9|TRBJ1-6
CASSWGGSPLHF
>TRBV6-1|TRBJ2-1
CASSEEAGAYNEQFF
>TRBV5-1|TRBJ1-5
CASSWTGGNQPQHF
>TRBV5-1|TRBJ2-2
CASSASGQNTGELFF
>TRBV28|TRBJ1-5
CASSSQGGYYSNQPQHF
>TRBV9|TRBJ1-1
CASSVISDTEAFF
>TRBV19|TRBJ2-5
CASSIDFGVQETQYF
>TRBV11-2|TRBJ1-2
CASSHSGRGNGYTF
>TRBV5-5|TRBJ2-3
CASRLDRVGRGTDTQYF
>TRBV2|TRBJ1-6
CASSVSGGRSSYNSPLHF
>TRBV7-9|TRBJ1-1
CASSLARGTGGNTEAFF
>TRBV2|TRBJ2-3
CATGTSERASTDTQYF
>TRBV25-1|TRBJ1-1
CASSALDRTEEAFF
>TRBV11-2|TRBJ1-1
CASSLAGGNTEAFF
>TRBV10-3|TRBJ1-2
CAISGSAGQNYGYTF
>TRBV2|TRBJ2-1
CASSAWTSGGANSNEQFF
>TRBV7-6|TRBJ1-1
CASSPSFLEAFF
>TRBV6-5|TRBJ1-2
CASRSDRSYGYTF
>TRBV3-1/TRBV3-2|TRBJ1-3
CASSDEPYTIYF